The 31 T cell receptor beta chains presented below share a single source sample, sequenced in a study of cytomegalovirus exposure and HLA in healthy donors. The study ran its PCR with 60 Vbeta and 13 Jbeta primers. The data were produced by immunoSEQ multiplex PCR, yet TCRdb's version contains in-frame clones alone and is incomplete. The data show about 140,000 clones, over 60% seen once. Sequencing was performed on PBMCs. All receptors come from a man in his forties in good health and CMV-seronegative.

This chain uses TRBV29-1 with TRBJ2-3, with D tentatively TRBD2 (7 bases). With 7 bases removed from V and 1 base from J, the gap between germline ends came to 15 bases. In germline, CDR1 is SQVTM, CDR2 ANQGSEA. The CDR3 is made up of 14 amino acids. The CDR3 here is CSAWGGAGTDTQYF. DNA of the CDR3: TGCAGCGCTTGGGGGGGGGCTGGCACAGATACGCAGTATTTT.

The rearrangement joins TRBV27 to TRBJ2-7; D uncertain. The CDR3 spans 14 residues. The V end lost 2 bases, the J end lost 1 base, and 9 bases lay between the germline ends. In germline, CDR1 is MNHEY, CDR2 SMNVEV (reference sequence). The CDR3 loop is CASSLAQASYEQYF. In DNA form, the CDR3 reads TGTGCCAGCAGTTTAGCCCAGGCTTCCTACGAGCAGTACTTC.

This clone was detected many times. J is TRBJ2-1 and V is TRBV6-4; no firm D call. From germline, CDR1 is MRHNA and CDR2 SNTAGT. The CDR3 totals 16 residues. V lost 0 bases, J lost 1 base, and 10 bases lay in between. In DNA form, the CDR3 reads TGTGCCAGCAGTGACTCCACTACCATGTCCTACAATGAGCAGTTCTTC. Translation gives CASSDSTTMSYNEQFF.

The chain links TRBV6-1 to TRBJ1-1; tentatively, D is TRBD1 (5 bases). The V gene lost 2 bases and the J gene lost 6 bases, with 10 bases spanning the gap. Germline CDR1 and CDR2: MNHNS and SASEGT. This CDR3 is 13 amino acids long. Here the CDR3 DNA reads TGTGCCAGCAGTGAACAGGGTAGTGCTGAAGCTTTCTTT. It translates to CASSEQGSAEAFF.

The J gene is TRBJ2-5, the V gene TRBV18, with 11 bases that match TRBD1. The V gene end was trimmed by 1 base and the J gene end by 5 bases; junction bases not matched to a gene: 9. This CDR3 is built from 17 residues. From germline, CDR1 is KGHSH and CDR2 LQKENI. DNA for the CDR3: TGTGCCAGCTCACCACAGACATCGGGACAGGGGGACGAGACCCAGTACTTC. Translating it yields CASSPQTSGQGDETQYF.

The rearrangement links TRBV6-1 to TRBJ2-7, with 10 bases that match TRBD1. The CDR3 runs 16 residues. V dropped 6 bases and J dropped 1; count of bases not matched to a gene: 9. Germline V gives CDR1 MNHNS, CDR2 SASEGT. CDR3 nucleotides: TGTGCCAGCAGAGAAAGGACAGGGGGACTATCCTACGAGCAGTACTTC. It encodes CASRERTGGLSYEQYF.

The V and J genes are TRBV7-9 and TRBJ2-5; TRBD1 agrees at 8 bases. The CDR3 consists of 13 residues. V lost 5 bases and J lost 4; bases outside the gene matches: 3. Germline loops: CDR1 SEHNR, CDR2 FQNEAQ (reference sequence). The CDR3 DNA is TGTGCCAGCAGCCCAGGGGGCCGAGAGACCCAGTACTTC. Protein product: CASSPGGRETQYF. Full variable domain (missing parts from reference TRBV7-9 and TRBJ2-5): DTGVSQNPRHKITKRGQNVTFRCDPISEHNRLYWYRQTLGQGPEFLTYFQNEAQLEKSRLLSDRFSAERPKGSFSTLEIQRTEQGDSAMYLCASSPGGRETQYFGPGTRLLVL.

The gene calls are TRBV30 and TRBJ1-5, with D possibly TRBD1 on 5 matching bases. Germline CDR1 reads GTSNPN; CDR2 reads SVGIG (reference sequence). Trimming removed 5 bases from V and 1 base from J, with 12 bases in between. The CDR3 extends over 14 amino acids. The CDR3 protein is CAWEDRQSNQPQHF. In DNA, the CDR3 is TGTGCCTGGGAAGACAGACAAAGCAATCAGCCCCAGCATTTT.

The genes are TRBV2 and TRBJ1-5; weak D call: TRBD1 (5 bases). Per germline, CDR1 SNHLY and CDR2 FYNNEI. CDR3 size: 14 residues. The germline V and J ends were trimmed by 7 bases and 2 bases, with 12 bases remaining between them. The CDR3 region has the DNA TGTGCCAGCAACCCATGGGGCGGCAATCAGCCCCAGCATTTT. As protein: CASNPWGGNQPQHF.

In this sample, this clone turned up a few times. This chain joins TRBV6-5 and TRBJ1-4; D not certain. CDR1 is MNHEY and CDR2 is SVGAGI in the germline V gene. This CDR3 has 16 residues. Between the trimmed V and J ends, which lost 4 bases and 0 bases, there was a span of 12 bases. CDR3 in amino acids: CASSSGSYATNEKLFF. The CDR3 DNA is TGTGCCAGCAGTTCGGGATCGTATGCAACTAATGAAAAACTGTTTTTT.

The chain is built from TRBV28 and TRBJ2-1; D is possibly TRBD1 (5 bases). This CDR3 comprises 13 residues. Germline V gene sequence: CDR1 MDHEN, CDR2 SYDVKM. V was pared by 3 bases and J by 4 bases, with 7 bases between. The CDR3: CASSFAGYNEQFF. Written as DNA, the CDR3 is TGTGCCAGCAGTTTCGCAGGGTACAATGAGCAGTTCTTC.

Of note for this clone: Other nucleotide sequences from this sample produce the same CDR3. The chain is built from TRBV5-1 and TRBJ2-7; TRBD1 is a possible D gene (5 bases). Trimming shortened V by 1 base and J by 2 bases, and 10 bases separated the two germline ends. From germline, CDR1 is SGHRS and CDR2 YFSETQ. CDR3 length: 14 amino acids. The CDR3 DNA reads as TGCGCCAGCAGCTTGACCCAGGGCCCCTACGAGCAGTACTTC. Translated: CASSLTQGPYEQYF.

The rearrangement uses TRBV19 and TRBJ2-5; a possible D gene is TRBD2 (7 bases). V was clipped by 3 bases and J by 1 base, with 12 bases between them. CDR3 length equals 15 residues. Germline V gene sequence: CDR1 LNHDA, CDR2 SQIVND (reference sequence). In DNA form, the CDR3 reads TGTGCCAGTAGTATGGGGGGAGGGGGCCAAGAGACCCAGTACTTC. This translates into CASSMGGGGQETQYF.

CDR3 residues: CASSLDLGTSGAETQYF. The CDR3 region has the DNA TGTGCCAGCAGTTTGGATCTTGGGACTAGCGGGGCAGAGACCCAGTACTTC. This chain uses TRBV7-3 with TRBJ2-5; TRBD2 agrees at 13 bases. The V segment lost 6 bases and the J segment 4 bases; nucleotides outside the gene matches: 11. The CDR3 runs to 17 residues. CDR1 and CDR2 from the germline V gene are SGHTA and FQGTGA.

The chain couples TRBV6-5 to TRBJ2-2, with D tentatively TRBD1 (6 bases). Germline V gene lookup returns CDR1 MNHEY and CDR2 SVGAGI. The CDR3 is 15 residues long. The V end lost 6 bases, the J end lost 1 base, and 12 bases lay between the germline ends. The CDR3 region has the DNA TGTGCCAGCAGGAGGACAGCACTGAACACCGGGGAGCTGTTTTTT. Translated, it gives CASRRTALNTGELFF.

The V call is TRBV5-1, the J call TRBJ2-7, with D perhaps matching TRBD1 (5 bases). The CDR3 has 17 amino acids. V gave up 3 bases and J gave up 2 bases, with 21 bases separating them. CDR1 SGHRS and CDR2 YFSETQ come from the germline V gene. CDR3: CASSWGQLTQPTYEQYF. CDR3 DNA sequence: TGCGCCAGCAGCTGGGGCCAGCTCACTCAACCGACCTACGAGCAGTACTTC.

V usage is TRBV29-1 and J usage is TRBJ1-1; TRBD1 might be the D (6 bases). Germline lookup yields CDR1 SQVTM and CDR2 ANQGSEA. CDR3 length equals 13 residues. The V end lost 7 bases, the J end lost 4 bases, and 16 bases lay between the germline ends. The CDR3 reads CSAPGTRVTEAFF. For the CDR3, the DNA is TGCAGCGCCCCCGGGACACGGGTCACTGAAGCTTTCTTT.

This clone appeared a few times. The J gene is TRBJ2-1, the V gene TRBV29-1; TRBD2 agrees at 10 bases. CDR1 is SQVTM and CDR2 is ANQGSEA in the germline V gene. The V segment lost 1 base and the J segment 4 bases; nucleotides outside the gene matches: 4. CDR3 length: 15 residues. The CDR3 is CSVEALAGAYNEQFF. The CDR3 nucleotides read TGCAGCGTTGAAGCTCTAGCGGGGGCATACAATGAGCAGTTCTTC.

V gene TRBV6-1 combines with J gene TRBJ1-1; tentative D call: TRBD1 (6 bases). Germline CDR1 reads MNHNS; CDR2 reads SASEGT. The CDR3 sequence is 13 residues long. Trimming cost V 11 bases and J 4 bases, with 17 bases left between them. The CDR3 protein is CASWGGAGTEAFF. The CDR3 DNA reads as TGTGCCTCATGGGGGGGGGCTGGCACTGAAGCTTTCTTT.

This clone was counted a few times. This chain uses TRBV18 with TRBJ1-1, with 7 bases fitting TRBD1. This CDR3 is 13 amino acids long. Germline values: CDR1 KGHSH, CDR2 LQKENI. V shed 4 bases and J 9 bases; nucleotides not matched to a gene: 8. CDR3 residues: CASSLYGQDQAFF. CDR3 bases: TGTGCCAGCTCACTCTACGGACAGGACCAAGCTTTCTTT.

J is TRBJ2-7 and V is TRBV30, with a weak D call TRBD2 (5 bases). Germline loops: CDR1 GTSNPN, CDR2 SVGIG (reference sequence). The V end lost 1 base, the J end lost 6 bases, and 13 bases lay between the germline ends. CDR3 size: 13 residues. The CDR3 protein is CAWSAGFLGEQYF. Here the CDR3 DNA reads TGTGCCTGGAGTGCGGGGTTTTTGGGCGAGCAGTACTTC.

This rearrangement joins TRBV29-1 to TRBJ2-7; TRBD2 aligns across 8 bases. Trimming removed 6 bases from V and 2 bases from J; junction bases left unmatched: 9. The germline V gene encodes CDR1 SQVTM and CDR2 ANQGSEA. The CDR3 is made up of 14 amino acids. CDR3 in DNA: TGCAGCGTCAGGCTAGCGGGTTATGCCTACGAGCAGTACTTC. Translating gives CSVRLAGYAYEQYF.

This clone has only a few counts. V and J are TRBV10-2 and TRBJ2-5; D remains ambiguous. The CDR3 totals 14 residues. Looked up from germline, CDR1 is WSHSY and CDR2 is SAAADI. The V gene lost 6 bases and the J gene lost 2 bases, with 13 bases spanning the gap. The DNA for the CDR3 is TGCGCCAGCAGCCTAAAGAGTCTTCAAGAGACCCAGTACTTC. Translating gives CASSLKSLQETQYF.

J is TRBJ2-3 and V is TRBV23-1; 8 bases fit TRBD2. TRBV23-1 qualifies as an ORF whose function is uncertain. With 3 bases clipped from V and 0 bases from J, the junction kept 14 bases outside the gene matches. CDR3 size: 19 residues. The CDR3 nucleotides read TGCGCCAGCAGTCATCAACGATTGAGCGGGAGCCCCAGCACAGATACGCAGTATTTT. This encodes CASSHQRLSGSPSTDTQYF.

A few counts support this clone. The CDR3 spells CASRLDSMNTEAFF. CDR3 sequence (DNA): TGCGCCAGCAGACTGGACAGTATGAACACTGAAGCTTTCTTT. The chain uses TRBV5-1 and TRBJ1-1; D perhaps matches TRBD1 (6 bases). CDR1 is SGHRS and CDR2 is YFSETQ in the germline V gene. This CDR3 region has 14 residues. Trimming stripped 5 bases from V and 0 bases from J, with 11 bases between.

V gene TRBV7-3 combines with J gene TRBJ2-5; D possibly corresponds to TRBD2 (5 bases). CDR1 SGHTA and CDR2 FQGTGA come from the germline V gene. The V and J ends lost 3 bases and 5 bases respectively, with 13 bases between them. The CDR3 length is 14 residues. DNA for the CDR3: TGTGCCAGCAGCTTCCACGGGGTTGGGGAGACCCAGTACTTC. Its translation: CASSFHGVGETQYF.

This clone was found a few times. The chain links TRBV14 to TRBJ1-1; a possible D gene is TRBD1 (6 bases). The V and J ends lost 3 bases and 0 bases respectively, with 17 bases between them. The CDR3 runs to 17 residues. Germline V gene lookup returns CDR1 SGHDN and CDR2 FVKESK. This CDR3 is CASSHRGPPLMNTEAFF. For the CDR3, the DNA is TGTGCCAGCAGCCACAGGGGACCACCCCTCATGAACACTGAAGCTTTCTTT.

This clone occurred a few times. The chain joins TRBV11-2 to TRBJ1-2; D uncertain. Germline CDR1 is SGHAT and CDR2 is FQNNGV. This CDR3 comprises 14 residues. The V gene lost 1 base and the J gene lost 4 bases, with 10 bases spanning the gap. This CDR3 reads CASSLVASTYGYTF. The CDR3 region has the DNA TGTGCCAGCAGCTTAGTTGCCAGTACCTATGGCTACACCTTC.

The chain is built from TRBV9 and TRBJ2-3; 7 nucleotides match TRBD2. This CDR3 is built from 14 residues. Germline V gives CDR1 SGDLS, CDR2 YYNGEE. V trimming: 3 bases; J trimming: 5 bases; junction bases outside the gene matches: 6. The CDR3: CASSAAGVVDTQYF. Here the CDR3 DNA reads TGTGCCAGCAGCGCGGCGGGGGTCGTAGATACGCAGTATTTT. Full variable domain (missing parts from reference TRBV9 and TRBJ2-3): DSGVTQTPKHLITATGQRVTLRCSPRSGDLSVYWYQQSLDQGLQFLIQYYNGEERAKGNILERFSAQQFPDLHSELNLSSLELGDSALYFCASSAAGVVDTQYFGPGTRLTVL.

This rearrangement joins TRBV7-8 to TRBJ2-1; TRBD2 agrees at 7 bases. Per the germline V gene, CDR1 is SGHVS and CDR2 is FQNEAQ. This CDR3 comprises 14 residues. With 4 bases clipped from V and 6 bases from J, the junction kept 6 bases outside the gene matches. In nucleotides, the CDR3 is TGTGCCAGCAGCTCGGGAGGTGGGTTCAATGAGCAGTTCTTC. Translated, it gives CASSSGGGFNEQFF.

The chain combines TRBV28 with TRBJ1-5, with a possible D match to TRBD1 (6 bases). The CDR3 is made up of 13 amino acids. The germline gives CDR1 MDHEN, CDR2 SYDVKM. V lost 8 bases and J lost 0, with 8 bases in between. CDR3 sequence (DNA): TGTGCCAGCGGACAGAATAGCAATCAGCCCCAGCATTTT. It codes for CASGQNSNQPQHF.